Listed below are T cell receptor beta chains from one sample, sequenced in a study of Graves' ophthalmopathy and Graves' hyperthyroidism. Each CDR3 protein is one row after TCRdb ran MiXCR on the multiplex PCR reads. The sample has roughly 480,000 distinct CDR3 sequences; 14% are singletons. The sample was blood. Every receptor here comes from a woman aged 30 to 39 with Graves' ophthalmopathy. CDR3s include the opening cysteine and the closing phenylalanine or tryptophan. D genes are given only for firm matches. Only some rows state a clone size, as once, few, many or a class for expanded clones.

v_gene,abundance,len,d_gene,j_gene,CDR3aa,CDR3nt
TRBV6-5,many,14,TRBD1,TRBJ1-1,CASSYDRGDNEAFF,TGTGCCAGCAGTTACGACAGGGGGGATAATGAAGCTTTCTTT
TRBV7-2,few,15,NA,TRBJ2-3,CASSLAAGPTDTQYF,TGTGCCAGCAGCTTAGCAGCGGGCCCCACAGATACGCAGTATTTT
TRBV2,many,15,TRBD1,TRBJ2-5,CASSEWAGGQETQYF,TGTGCCAGCAGTGAATGGGCAGGGGGTCAAGAGACCCAGTACTTC
TRBV12-3/TRBV12-4,many,17,TRBD2,TRBJ2-6,CASSLWGRDSGANVLTF,TGTGCCAGCAGTTTATGGGGGAGGGACTCTGGGGCCAACGTCCTGACTTTC
TRBV28,many,15,TRBD1,TRBJ1-5,CASSLIGQGDQPQHF,TGTGCCAGCAGTTTAATTGGACAGGGGGATCAGCCCCAGCATTTT
TRBV7-9,few,15,NA,TRBJ1-2,CASSPYQAVAYGYTF,TGTGCCAGCAGCCCCTACCAGGCTGTAGCCTATGGCTACACCTTC
TRBV20-1,once,15,TRBD2,TRBJ2-5,CSADQLAGGAETQYF,TGCAGTGCCGACCAACTAGCGGGGGGCGCCGAGACCCAGTACTTC
TRBV2,many,15,TRBD1,TRBJ2-7,CASSVLDRDGLEQYF,TGTGCCAGCAGTGTTTTGGACAGGGATGGTCTCGAGCAGTACTTC
TRBV12-3/TRBV12-4,many,14,TRBD1,TRBJ2-2,CASSRDRDAGELFF,TGTGCCAGCTCTCGGGACAGGGACGCCGGGGAGCTGTTTTTT
TRBV20-1,many,13,NA,TRBJ1-1,CSALTAMNTEAFF,TGCAGTGCTTTGACAGCCATGAACACTGAAGCTTTCTTT
TRBV5-1,NA,15,TRBD1,TRBJ2-7,CASSAGTGGFDEQYF,TGCGCCAGCAGCGCTGGGACAGGGGGTTTCGACGAGCAGTACTTC
TRBV11-1,few,16,NA,TRBJ2-6,CASSPIGGGGANVLTF,TGTGCCAGCAGCCCAATTGGAGGTGGTGGGGCCAACGTCCTGACTTTC
TRBV7-6,many,14,NA,TRBJ2-7,CASSLVPGDDEQYF,TGTGCCAGCAGCTTAGTGCCAGGGGACGACGAGCAGTACTTC
TRBV11-1,many,16,NA,TRBJ2-6,CASSKTGSAGANVLTF,TGTGCCAGCAGCAAAACGGGTTCTGCTGGGGCCAACGTCCTGACTTTC
TRBV12-3/TRBV12-4,many,14,TRBD2,TRBJ2-7,CASRPSGSPSEQYF,TGTGCCAGCAGGCCTAGCGGGAGCCCTAGTGAGCAGTACTTC
TRBV12-3/TRBV12-4,many,13,NA,TRBJ1-2,CASSLPQGSGYTF,TGTGCCAGCAGTTTACCCCAAGGGAGTGGCTACACCTTC
TRBV29-1,many,13,NA,TRBJ1-1,CSVKGLVGTEAFF,TGCAGCGTGAAGGGGTTAGTTGGCACTGAAGCTTTCTTT
TRBV6-5,NA,16,NA,TRBJ2-5,CASSYSAALFQETQYF,TGTGCCAGCAGTTACTCCGCGGCCCTATTCCAAGAGACCCAGTACTTC
TRBV7-8,many,16,NA,TRBJ2-2,CASSYSRARNTGELFF,TGTGCCAGCAGCTACTCGCGGGCGCGGAACACCGGGGAGCTGTTTTTT
TRBV6-5,many,14,NA,TRBJ2-5,CASSYFRGQETQYF,TGTGCCAGCAGTTACTTTCGCGGACAAGAGACCCAGTACTTC
TRBV28,many,13,NA,TRBJ1-1,CASSTPATTEAFF,TGTGCCAGCAGTACCCCAGCCACGACTGAAGCTTTCTTT
TRBV7-9,few,15,NA,TRBJ2-7,CASSLQGAYGYEQYF,TGTGCCAGCAGCTTACAGGGAGCGTATGGCTACGAGCAGTACTTC
TRBV24-1,many,15,TRBD2,TRBJ2-7,CATSDLTGGGYEQYF,TGTGCCACCAGTGATTTGACGGGAGGGGGATACGAGCAGTACTTC
TRBV6-1,many,12,NA,TRBJ1-2,CASRSPQDGYTF,TGTGCCAGCAGGTCCCCGCAGGACGGCTACACCTTC
TRBV6-1,many,14,TRBD1,TRBJ1-1,CASRNTGTGSEAFF,TGTGCCAGCAGGAACACCGGGACAGGGTCTGAAGCTTTCTTT
TRBV10-3,many,15,NA,TRBJ2-4,CATADSYLAKNIQYF,TGTGCCACCGCCGACAGCTATCTAGCCAAAAACATTCAGTACTTC
TRBV7-8,many,14,NA,TRBJ2-3,CASSYWSHTDTQYF,TGTGCCAGCAGCTACTGGAGCCATACAGATACGCAGTATTTT
TRBV6-1,few,17,TRBD1,TRBJ1-5,CASNMNQDRGKDQPQHF,TGTGCCAGCAACATGAACCAGGACAGGGGGAAGGATCAGCCCCAGCATTTT
TRBV20-1,few,15,NA,TRBJ2-7,CSARRWRPSSYEQYF,TGCAGTGCTAGACGGTGGCGCCCGAGCTCCTACGAGCAGTACTTC
TRBV7-9,many,15,NA,TRBJ2-7,CASSSRGEGSYEQYF,TGTGCCAGCAGTTCGAGGGGCGAAGGCTCCTACGAGCAGTACTTC
TRBV25-1,many,16,NA,TRBJ1-2,CASSEEVSGGFYGYTF,TGTGCCAGCAGTGAAGAAGTTAGTGGGGGCTTCTATGGCTACACCTTC
TRBV27,many,13,NA,TRBJ2-7,CASSQRPTYEQYF,TGTGCCAGCAGTCAGCGACCGACCTACGAGCAGTACTTC
TRBV20-1,NA,13,NA,TRBJ1-1,CTPPVGLYTEAFF,TGCACCCCTCCGGTCGGATTGTACACTGAAGCTTTCTTT
TRBV28,many,15,NA,TRBJ1-1,CASSLRTLRATEAFF,TGTGCCAGCAGTTTAAGGACCCTTCGGGCCACTGAAGCTTTCTTT
TRBV20-1,NA,15,TRBD2,TRBJ2-7,CSARDGTSGRGEQYF,TGCAGTGCTAGAGATGGGACTAGCGGGAGGGGCGAGCAGTACTTC
TRBV28,many,15,TRBD2,TRBJ2-5,CASSWYSGAQETQYF,TGTGCCAGCAGTTGGTACAGCGGGGCCCAAGAGACCCAGTACTTC
TRBV6-5,many,15,TRBD1,TRBJ1-5,CASRLGQGGGQPQHF,TGTGCCAGCAGATTAGGACAGGGGGGAGGTCAGCCCCAGCATTTT
TRBV4-1,many,15,NA,TRBJ2-7,CASSIRDGSFYEQYF,TGCGCCAGCAGCATAAGGGACGGCAGCTTCTACGAGCAGTACTTC
TRBV6-1,many,14,TRBD2,TRBJ2-7,CASSQREGPYEQYF,TGTGCCAGCAGTCAGCGGGAGGGCCCCTACGAGCAGTACTTC
TRBV6-5,NA,14,NA,TRBJ2-7,CASSYGEEGYEQYF,TGTGCCAGCAGTTACGGGGAAGAAGGCTACGAGCAGTACTTC
TRBV9,many,16,NA,TRBJ1-5,CASSVGPGKSDQPQHF,TGTGCCAGCAGCGTAGGGCCAGGGAAGTCGGATCAGCCCCAGCATTTT
TRBV10-3,many,15,TRBD1,TRBJ2-5,CAISGKQGARETQYF,TGTGCCATCAGTGGAAAACAGGGGGCACGAGAGACCCAGTACTTC
TRBV20-1,many,13,NA,TRBJ1-1,CSARDVFGGEAFF,TGCAGTGCTAGAGACGTGTTCGGCGGTGAAGCTTTCTTT
TRBV25-1,many,15,NA,TRBJ1-6,CASRAFGRTNSPLHF,TGTGCCAGCAGAGCCTTCGGACGGACTAATTCACCCCTCCACTTT
TRBV5-1,many,13,NA,TRBJ1-1,CASSLGPWAEAFF,TGCGCCAGCAGCTTGGGCCCTTGGGCTGAAGCTTTCTTT
TRBV12-3/TRBV12-4,NA,16,NA,TRBJ1-1,CASTPIPTQADTEAFF,TGTGCAAGCACTCCAATTCCCACACAGGCGGACACTGAAGCTTTCTTT
TRBV12-5,many,19,TRBD2,TRBJ2-5,CASGLVPSGGPYPQETQYF,TGTGCTAGTGGTTTGGTACCTAGCGGGGGGCCCTATCCTCAAGAGACCCAGTACTTC
TRBV6-1,many,14,NA,TRBJ1-5,CASSERAGIQPQHF,TGTGCCAGCAGTGAAAGGGCAGGGATTCAGCCCCAGCATTTT
TRBV19,many,18,TRBD1,TRBJ1-1,CASRQRTGRVRMNTEAFF,TGTGCCAGTAGGCAAAGGACAGGGAGGGTACGGATGAACACTGAAGCTTTCTTT
TRBV11-2,many,14,NA,TRBJ2-7,CASSLVNSNYEQYF,TGTGCCAGCAGCTTAGTAAACAGTAACTACGAGCAGTACTTC
TRBV25-1,NA,14,NA,TRBJ2-2,CASSESLDTGELFF,TGTGCCAGCAGTGAATCTCTGGACACCGGGGAGCTGTTTTTT
TRBV28,NA,15,TRBD1,TRBJ1-2,CASSLVDRESYGYTF,TGTGCCAGCAGTTTGGTTGACAGGGAGTCCTATGGCTACACCTTC
TRBV12-3/TRBV12-4,many,14,NA,TRBJ1-2,CASKPGHSNYGYTF,TGTGCCAGCAAACCGGGACACAGTAACTATGGCTACACCTTC
TRBV5-1,few,17,NA,TRBJ1-1,CASSLAGRGRGNTEAFF,TGCGCCAGCAGCTTGGCGGGCAGGGGAAGGGGGAACACTGAAGCTTTCTTT
TRBV6-1,NA,15,TRBD1,TRBJ2-2,CASSWDRGPTGELFF,TGTGCCAGCAGCTGGGACAGGGGCCCTACCGGGGAGCTGTTTTTT
TRBV20-1,NA,14,NA,TRBJ1-5,CSAGGVNSNQPQHF,TGCAGTGCTGGGGGGGTGAATAGCAATCAGCCCCAGCATTTT
TRBV6-1,many,14,TRBD1,TRBJ2-5,CASSPQGARETQYF,TGTGCCAGCAGTCCACAGGGGGCGCGGGAGACCCAGTACTTC